This is a list of T cell receptor beta chains from one sample in a study of blood T cell repertoires in COVID-19. The table came from immunoSEQ multiplex PCR; TCRdb's copy has only in-frame clones and leaves some out. The sample lists around 260,000 clones; roughly 90% were seen once. The source material was PBMCs or T cells enriched from blood (not recorded which). The receptors stem from a woman in her twenties or thirties who had recovered from COVID-19. Both conserved end residues are part of each CDR3. Fields, in order: J gene, V gene, CDR3 protein.

TRBJ1-2	TRBV5-6	CASSGETGTYGYTF
TRBJ2-7	TRBV15	CATRMGGGTYEQYF
TRBJ1-4	TRBV9	CASSPQTGYEKLFF
TRBJ2-3	TRBV5-1	CASKASGTSDTQYF
TRBJ2-2	TRBV12-3/TRBV12-4	CASIEMNTGELFF
TRBJ2-7	TRBV27	CASSFLGRVREQYF
TRBJ2-3	TRBV4-1	CATDPLGRRERTDTQYF
TRBJ2-5	TRBV28	CASSLLLLAGEETQYF
TRBJ2-2	TRBV4-3	CASSPGSTGELFF
TRBJ1-5	TRBV12-3/TRBV12-4	CASSLAGNQPQHF
TRBJ1-5	TRBV7-2	CASSLDRNQPQHF
TRBJ2-5	TRBV27	CASSPSDWGRERETQYF
TRBJ2-2	TRBV4-3	CASSPSPGSTNTGELFF
TRBJ1-2	TRBV19	CASSPMDRDNIGYTF
TRBJ1-5	TRBV20-1	CSASLEGTPNQPQHF
TRBJ2-1	TRBV30	CAWSSTSGRAHEQFF
TRBJ1-3	TRBV2	CASSLLGSEGGNTIYF
TRBJ2-1	TRBV6-4	CASSEGEGPYNEQFF
TRBJ2-3	TRBV4-3	CASSPSGTGGSDTQYF
TRBJ2-7	TRBV27	CASSFGGELSYEQYF
TRBJ1-2	TRBV27	CASSLWGDSYGYTF
TRBJ2-1	TRBV7-3	CASSSSPRQGYNEQFF
TRBJ2-1	TRBV7-9	CASSLDTRLYNEQFF
TRBJ2-1	TRBV28	CASSSGTSRLLF
TRBJ2-7	TRBV19	CASSKGTSGRASYEQYF
TRBJ2-7	TRBV28	CASSFGGSTYEQYF
TRBJ2-2	TRBV29-1	CSVASVGGELFF
TRBJ2-3	TRBV6-5	CASSPTVASTDTQYF
TRBJ1-1	TRBV5-6	CASSLTVGTEAFF
TRBJ1-2	TRBV6-5	CASSYTGDYGYTF
TRBJ2-3	TRBV18	CASSFSSGSSWDTQYF
TRBJ2-5	TRBV19	CASSALLASGTAQYF
TRBJ1-3	TRBV21-1	CASRGWGCTGNTIYF
TRBJ1-1	TRBV4-1	CASSRQVVENTEAFF
TRBJ1-1	TRBV28	CASSLYIRTGNFNTEAFF
TRBJ2-2	TRBV7-8	CASRALTGGGTGELFF
TRBJ2-7	TRBV7-9	CASGTELYEQYF
TRBJ1-3	TRBV25-1	CASSEDRGYGNTIYF
TRBJ2-2	TRBV7-2	CASRQRADYTGELFF
TRBJ1-6	TRBV9	CASSPERPTGGARNSPLHF
TRBJ2-4	TRBV19	CASSIAVGTLAKNIQYF
TRBJ2-1	TRBV12-1	CASSPSSPRSSYNEQFF
TRBJ2-2	TRBV7-2	CASSLVTSGSNTGELFF
TRBJ1-1	TRBV6-5	CASSYTTGKDTEAFF
TRBJ1-2	TRBV7-9	CASSLALQGPGGYTF